This entry lists 12 T cell receptor beta chains sequenced from one sample in a study of T-cell memory formation after mild COVID-19. TCRdb recomputed calls from the 5' RACE reads with MiXCR, one row per CDR3 protein. Of nearly 250,000 distinct CDR3 sequences in the sample, about 16% were seen once. Sequencing used PBMCs or a T cell subset sorted from them (not recorded which). The receptor source for this set is an adult woman who had mild COVID-19 (a few samples of this study predate the infection). Cell type and time point are not known.

The chain joins TRBV20-1 to TRBJ1-5, with D possibly matching TRBD1 (5 bases). Germline CDR1 DFQATT, CDR2 SNEGSKA (reference sequence). The CDR3 is 17 residues long. Trimming took 0 bases from V and 1 from J, leaving 16 bases between them. The CDR3 DNA follows: TGCAGTGCTAGAGATCTTCAGGGCGGTCGGAGCAATCAGCCCCAGCATTTT. It yields the protein CSARDLQGGRSNQPQHF.

This clonotype was counted a few times. The chain recombines TRBV29-1 with TRBJ2-5; D remains unclear. Trimming left V 3 bases short and J 1 base short, with 6 bases between. Germline CDR1 reads SQVTM; CDR2 reads ANQGSEA. The CDR3 has 12 residues. CDR3 bases: TGCAGCGTTGACCCCAGCCAAGAGACCCAGTACTTC. Residues: CSVDPSQETQYF.

This rearrangement joins TRBV9 to TRBJ2-7; D is perhaps TRBD1 (5 bases). V was shortened by 3 bases and J by 3 bases, with 16 bases between the two germline ends. Germline V gives CDR1 SGDLS, CDR2 YYNGEE. The CDR3 length is 15 residues. CDR3 protein: CASSAMGQANYEQYF. CDR3 DNA sequence: TGTGCCAGCAGCGCTATGGGGCAGGCAAACTACGAGCAGTACTTC.

This clonotype was observed a few times. The V and J genes are TRBV15 and TRBJ1-2; D unresolved. The length of the CDR3 is 13 residues. Trimming stripped 1 base from V and 4 bases from J, with 7 bases between. Germline-derived CDR1 and CDR2 are LNHNV and YYDKDF (reference sequence). The CDR3 is CATSRGGTYGYTF. The CDR3 bases are TGTGCCACCAGCAGAGGAGGCACCTATGGCTACACCTTC.

This clonotype was seen at least ten times. J is TRBJ1-1 and V is TRBV29-1, with D unresolved. Trimming removed 7 bases from V and 1 base from J, with 10 bases in between. The CDR3 covers 12 residues. CDR1 SQVTM and CDR2 ANQGSEA come from the germline V gene. CDR3 sequence reads: CSGHRSNTEAFF. The CDR3 DNA follows: TGCAGCGGACATAGATCGAACACTGAAGCTTTCTTT.

The V gene is TRBV30, the J gene TRBJ2-5; no clear D. The CDR3 is made up of 16 amino acids. Germline V gene sequence: CDR1 GTSNPN, CDR2 SVGIG (reference sequence). The V gene lost 1 base and the J gene lost 5 bases, with 20 bases spanning the gap. CDR3 protein: CAWSESWAGLGETQYF. The CDR3 region has the DNA TGTGCCTGGAGTGAATCCTGGGCAGGCCTCGGGGAGACCCAGTACTTC.

This clonotype was detected only a few times. V usage is TRBV6-2 or TRBV6-3 and J usage is TRBJ2-2; 10 bases fit TRBD2. Germline CDR1 MNHEY, CDR2 SVGEGT. Trimming removed 4 bases from V and 7 bases from J; junction bases left unmatched: 12. This CDR3 contains 17 residues. CDR3 in DNA: TGTGCCAGCAGTTCTCCGGGGCTAGCGGGAGATGTCGGGGAGCTGTTTTTT. This sequence encodes CASSSPGLAGDVGELFF.

This rearrangement joins TRBV7-2 to TRBJ2-3, with TRBD2 identical over 10 bases. In germline, CDR1 is SGHTA, CDR2 FQGNSA. V was clipped by 4 bases and J by 8 bases; unmatched bases: 9. The CDR3 covers 15 residues. CDR3 sequence reads: CASSSDPSGRGTQYF. The CDR3 bases are TGTGCCAGCAGCTCGGACCCTAGCGGGAGAGGTACGCAGTATTTT.

In its sample, this clonotype was seen many times. The V and J genes are TRBV28 and TRBJ2-7; 9 nucleotides align to TRBD2. In germline, CDR1 is MDHEN, CDR2 SYDVKM. V lost 5 bases to trimming and J lost 6 bases; unmatched junction nucleotides: 14. CDR3 length: 16 amino acids. The CDR3 nucleotides are TGTGCCAGCAGTACATTTAGCGGGAGAACCCTGGCCGAGCAGTACTTC. This codes for CASSTFSGRTLAEQYF.

DNA for the CDR3: TGTGCCAGCAGCTTACCCGCGGGGGGCTCCTCCTACGAGCAGTACTTC. It is translated as CASSLPAGGSSYEQYF. The V gene is TRBV7-9, the J gene TRBJ2-7, with 8 bases fitting TRBD2. This CDR3 is 16 amino acids long. The germline CDR1 and CDR2 sequences are SEHNR and FQNEAQ (reference sequence). Germline trimming cut 2 bases from V and 0 bases from J; bases unmatched to any gene: 6.

This clonotype was seen a few times. The chain employs TRBV27 and TRBJ2-5, with D maybe TRBD1 (6 bases). The CDR3 runs to 14 residues. CDR1 is MNHEY and CDR2 is SMNVEV in the germline V gene (reference sequence). V was cut by 2 bases and J by 5 bases, with 12 bases left in between. CDR3 sequence (DNA): TGTGCCAGCAGTTTAAGAGGGCAGGGGGAGACCCAGTACTTC. It yields the protein CASSLRGQGETQYF.

A single count supports this clonotype. The chain is built from TRBV20-1 and TRBJ1-5; tentatively, D is TRBD1 (5 bases). The V gene's germline CDR1 is DFQATT and CDR2 SNEGSKA (reference sequence). There are 13 residues in the CDR3. V lost 3 bases, J lost 3 bases, and 9 bases lay in between. The CDR3 region has the DNA TGCAGTGCTAGTCAGGGCGACAATCAGCCCCAGCATTTT. Amino acid sequence: CSASQGDNQPQHF.